These T cell receptor beta chains were read from a single sample in a study of T cell repertoires in cytomegalovirus infection. TCRdb re-called the reads with MiXCR, one entry per CDR3 protein. The sample holds fewer than 250,000 distinct CDR3 sequences, about 20% seen once. Sequencing was performed on CD8+ T cells from PBMCs. These receptors all come from a human donor in good health (CMV status not recorded). Some clones in this sample may be carry-over from other donors' samples. CDR3s include the opening cysteine and the closing phenylalanine or tryptophan. A D gene is named only where the DNA matches it firmly. A clone size is listed for some rows: how often the clone was seen (once, few, many), or a class if it is expanded.

CDR3 protein: CASSALSFERGNEQFF
CDR3 DNA: TGTGCCAGCAGTGCCCTTTCCTTTGAGAGGGGCAATGAGCAGTTCTTC
V gene: TRBV2
J gene: TRBJ2-1
clone size: few
D gene: .

CDR3 protein: CSASGYLKMTSTDTQYF
CDR3 DNA: TGCAGTGCTAGCGGATATCTTAAAATGACTAGCACAGATACGCAGTATTTT
V gene: TRBV20-1
J gene: TRBJ2-3
clone size: .
D gene: .

CDR3 protein: CSASHPQLLYEQYF
CDR3 DNA: TGCAGTGCTTCCCACCCCCAACTTCTATACGAGCAGTACTTC
V gene: TRBV20-1
J gene: TRBJ2-7
clone size: .
D gene: .

CDR3 protein: CATNSAASYEQYF
CDR3 DNA: TGTGCCACTAACTCAGCGGCCTCCTACGAGCAGTACTTC
V gene: TRBV10-3
J gene: TRBJ2-7
clone size: few
D gene: .

CDR3 protein: CASSYSAGSAGELFF
CDR3 DNA: TGTGCCAGCAGTTACTCGGCAGGTAGCGCCGGGGAGCTGTTTTTT
V gene: TRBV6-2/TRBV6-3
J gene: TRBJ2-2
clone size: few
D gene: .

CDR3 protein: CASSQGTVAGYTF
CDR3 DNA: TGTGCCAGCAGTCAAGGGACAGTGGCTGGCTACACCTTC
V gene: TRBV12-3/TRBV12-4
J gene: TRBJ1-2
clone size: few
D gene: TRBD1

CDR3 protein: CASSRTGGELYRYGYTF
CDR3 DNA: TGTGCCAGCAGTCGGACAGGGGGCGAGCTCTATCGCTATGGCTACACCTTC
V gene: TRBV12-3/TRBV12-4
J gene: TRBJ1-2
clone size: few
D gene: TRBD1

CDR3 protein: CASTSQNYNEQFF
CDR3 DNA: TGTGCCAGCACCTCTCAGAATTACAATGAGCAGTTCTTC
V gene: TRBV2
J gene: TRBJ2-1
clone size: few
D gene: .

CDR3 protein: CSVEGAAGGTYNEQFF
CDR3 DNA: TGCAGCGTCGAAGGGGCAGCGGGGGGGACCTACAATGAGCAGTTCTTC
V gene: TRBV29-1
J gene: TRBJ2-1
clone size: .
D gene: TRBD2

CDR3 protein: CSAPKGELGYGYTF
CDR3 DNA: TGCAGTGCTCCAAAAGGGGAGCTCGGCTATGGCTACACCTTC
V gene: TRBV20-1
J gene: TRBJ1-2
clone size: once
D gene: .

CDR3 protein: CASSLARQATADDGYTF
CDR3 DNA: TGTGCCAGCAGCTTAGCCCGACAGGCCACAGCCGATGATGGCTACACCTTC
V gene: TRBV13
J gene: TRBJ1-2
clone size: few
D gene: .

CDR3 protein: CASSLVAALDTQYF
CDR3 DNA: TGTGCCAGCAGCTTAGTAGCAGCTTTGGATACGCAGTATTTT
V gene: TRBV7-2
J gene: TRBJ2-3
clone size: few
D gene: .

CDR3 protein: CSVEGVGSDTQYF
CDR3 DNA: TGCAGCGTTGAAGGGGTCGGATCCGATACGCAGTATTTT
V gene: TRBV29-1
J gene: TRBJ2-3
clone size: few
D gene: .

CDR3 protein: CASSSTGGGEKLFF
CDR3 DNA: TGTGCCAGCAGCTCGACCGGAGGGGGTGAAAAACTGTTTTTT
V gene: TRBV7-9
J gene: TRBJ1-4
clone size: many
D gene: .

CDR3 protein: CASSPGTKYEQYF
CDR3 DNA: TGTGCCAGCAGCCCCGGGACAAAGTACGAGCAGTACTTC
V gene: TRBV7-9
J gene: TRBJ2-7
clone size: few
D gene: .

CDR3 protein: CASSADLTEAFF
CDR3 DNA: TGTGCCAGTAGTGCGGACTTAACTGAAGCTTTCTTT
V gene: TRBV19
J gene: TRBJ1-1
clone size: .
D gene: .

CDR3 protein: CAGSTQNLGDTYEQYF
CDR3 DNA: TGTGCCGGCAGCACCCAGAATTTAGGGGACACCTACGAGCAGTACTTC
V gene: TRBV28
J gene: TRBJ2-7
clone size: .
D gene: .

CDR3 protein: CSVVGARGTEAFF
CDR3 DNA: TGCAGCGTTGTTGGGGCGCGCGGCACTGAAGCTTTCTTT
V gene: TRBV29-1
J gene: TRBJ1-1
clone size: .
D gene: .

CDR3 protein: CASSEAADTQYF
CDR3 DNA: TGTGCCAGCAGCGAGGCGGCAGATACGCAGTATTTT
V gene: TRBV28
J gene: TRBJ2-3
clone size: .
D gene: .

CDR3 protein: CASSFAESYEQYF
CDR3 DNA: TGTGCCAGCAGCTTCGCAGAGAGCTACGAGCAGTACTTC
V gene: TRBV7-9
J gene: TRBJ2-7
clone size: many
D gene: .

CDR3 protein: CASIGENTEAFF
CDR3 DNA: TGTGCCAGCATTGGGGAGAACACTGAAGCTTTCTTT
V gene: TRBV7-9
J gene: TRBJ1-1
clone size: many
D gene: .

CDR3 protein: CASSPLLGDSYNEQFF
CDR3 DNA: TGTGCCAGCAGCCCTCTACTGGGGGACTCCTACAATGAGCAGTTCTTC
V gene: TRBV7-6
J gene: TRBJ2-1
clone size: many
D gene: .

CDR3 protein: CASNKFGIYEQYF
CDR3 DNA: TGTGCCAGCAACAAATTCGGTATTTACGAGCAGTACTTC
V gene: TRBV28
J gene: TRBJ2-7
clone size: many
D gene: .

CDR3 protein: CAWREGYEQYF
CDR3 DNA: TGTGCCTGGCGGGAGGGCTACGAGCAGTACTTC
V gene: TRBV30
J gene: TRBJ2-7
clone size: few
D gene: TRBD2

CDR3 protein: CASSSGLAGAYTEQFF
CDR3 DNA: TGTGCCAGCAGTTCGGGACTAGCGGGGGCTTATACTGAGCAGTTCTTC
V gene: TRBV12-3/TRBV12-4
J gene: TRBJ2-1
clone size: .
D gene: TRBD2

CDR3 protein: CASSSLEGGAGTDTQYF
CDR3 DNA: TGTGCCAGCAGCAGCTTAGAAGGCGGGGCCGGCACAGATACGCAGTATTTT
V gene: TRBV7-9
J gene: TRBJ2-3
clone size: .
D gene: .

CDR3 protein: CASSPPGRSSYEQYF
CDR3 DNA: TGTGCCAGCAGCCCACCGGGACGGAGCTCCTACGAGCAGTACTTC
V gene: TRBV7-2
J gene: TRBJ2-7
clone size: .
D gene: .

CDR3 protein: CASSLTDYTDTQYF
CDR3 DNA: TGTGCCAGCAGCTTAACGGATTACACAGATACGCAGTATTTT
V gene: TRBV7-2
J gene: TRBJ2-3
clone size: many
D gene: .

CDR3 protein: CASRDTTYTEAFF
CDR3 DNA: TGTGCCAGCAGGGACACAACATACACTGAAGCTTTCTTT
V gene: TRBV25-1
J gene: TRBJ1-1
clone size: once
D gene: .

CDR3 protein: CASSVSYEQYF
CDR3 DNA: TGTGCCAGCAGTGTATCCTACGAGCAGTACTTC
V gene: TRBV2
J gene: TRBJ2-7
clone size: few
D gene: .

CDR3 protein: CSASTGGRTDTQYF
CDR3 DNA: TGCAGTGCAAGCACAGGGGGCAGGACAGATACGCAGTATTTT
V gene: TRBV20-1
J gene: TRBJ2-3
clone size: few
D gene: TRBD1

CDR3 protein: CASSFIGQGRPNQETQYF
CDR3 DNA: TGTGCCAGCTCATTTATAGGACAGGGGCGTCCCAACCAAGAGACCCAGTACTTC
V gene: TRBV18
J gene: TRBJ2-5
clone size: many
D gene: TRBD1

CDR3 protein: CASSTQQGWNSPLHF
CDR3 DNA: TGTGCCAGCAGCACACAACAGGGTTGGAATTCACCCCTCCACTTT
V gene: TRBV12-3/TRBV12-4
J gene: TRBJ1-6
clone size: many
D gene: .

CDR3 protein: CASSSDRGLYNSPLHF
CDR3 DNA: TGTGCCAGCAGCTCAGACAGGGGTCTGTATAATTCACCCCTCCACTTT
V gene: TRBV7-6
J gene: TRBJ1-6
clone size: few
D gene: TRBD1

CDR3 protein: CASSETGTNEQFF
CDR3 DNA: TGTGCCAGCAGCGAGACGGGAACCAATGAGCAGTTCTTC
V gene: TRBV7-6
J gene: TRBJ2-1
clone size: many
D gene: .

CDR3 protein: CASSLLLTGVPTGANVLTF
CDR3 DNA: TGTGCCAGCAGTTTACTCCTCACAGGGGTGCCCACTGGGGCCAACGTCCTGACTTTC
V gene: TRBV28
J gene: TRBJ2-6
clone size: .
D gene: TRBD1

CDR3 protein: CASSLGTTYNEQFF
CDR3 DNA: TGTGCCAGCAGCCTGGGGACTACGTACAATGAGCAGTTCTTC
V gene: TRBV7-2
J gene: TRBJ2-1
clone size: many
D gene: TRBD2

CDR3 protein: CASSAGRDNEQFF
CDR3 DNA: TGTGCCAGTAGCGCAGGGAGGGACAATGAGCAGTTCTTC
V gene: TRBV19
J gene: TRBJ2-1
clone size: .
D gene: TRBD2

CDR3 protein: CATREGTPYGYTF
CDR3 DNA: TGTGCCACCCGGGAGGGTACACCCTATGGCTACACCTTC
V gene: TRBV10-3
J gene: TRBJ1-2
clone size: few
D gene: .

CDR3 protein: CASSLYEETQYF
CDR3 DNA: TGTGCCAGCAGCTTATACGAAGAGACCCAGTACTTC
V gene: TRBV13
J gene: TRBJ2-5
clone size: .
D gene: .

CDR3 protein: CASGFDSDPYNEQFF
CDR3 DNA: TGTGCCAGCGGGTTCGATAGCGATCCCTACAATGAGCAGTTCTTC
V gene: TRBV7-9
J gene: TRBJ2-1
clone size: many
D gene: .

CDR3 protein: CASGLVPEQFF
CDR3 DNA: TGTGCTAGTGGTTTGGTACCTGAGCAGTTCTTC
V gene: TRBV12-5
J gene: TRBJ2-1
clone size: .
D gene: .

CDR3 protein: CATTGLANTGELFF
CDR3 DNA: TGTGCCACCACCGGACTGGCGAACACCGGGGAGCTGTTTTTT
V gene: TRBV6-2/TRBV6-3
J gene: TRBJ2-2
clone size: .
D gene: .

CDR3 protein: CASSGHLASGGDTQYF
CDR3 DNA: TGTGCCAGCAGCGGCCATTTGGCTAGCGGGGGGGATACGCAGTATTTT
V gene: TRBV7-8
J gene: TRBJ2-3
clone size: many
D gene: TRBD2

CDR3 protein: CASSLYSNEKLFF
CDR3 DNA: TGTGCCAGCAGCTTGTACAGTAATGAAAAACTGTTTTTT
V gene: TRBV7-8
J gene: TRBJ1-4
clone size: .
D gene: .

CDR3 protein: CSARKRGQSEAFF
CDR3 DNA: TGCAGTGCTAGAAAACGGGGACAGAGTGAAGCTTTCTTT
V gene: TRBV20-1
J gene: TRBJ1-1
clone size: few
D gene: TRBD1